The TCR beta chain under discussion was sequenced for a study of blood T cell repertoires in COVID-19 (dated by TCRdb to 2020 to 2021). Background for the entire study: Samples from collaborators originated in the United States, Italy and Spain and spanned both the acute and convalescent phases of COVID-19. The prospective study material was composed of cDNA or gDNA derived from T cells, B-cell-depleted T cells, or PBMCs. Deeply sampled blood TCRbeta repertoires from subjects exposed to, actively infected with, or recovered from COVID-19 were included in the dataset. The repertoires were made available in a free public database intended to serve as a resource for research on the immune response to SARS-CoV-2. The samples were drawn from two sources: the first 160 participants of the ongoing ImmuneRACE study, and over 950 subjects contributed by 6 global collaborators. Sample metadata almost always included a de-identified subject ID, COVID-19 status, age in years and sex. Where available, HLA class I and class II types were taken from metadata supplied by the sample provider and were not determined by assay-based typing. General conclusions and limits of the study: How much clinical and demographic metadata was included differed by source and by participant, and the metadata was provided uncurated.

The CDR3 contains 14 residues, cysteine and phenylalanine counted. Just CDR3 DNA is preserved here, 42 bases in frame from base 1. CDR1 LGHDT and CDR2 YNNKEL were looked up in the germline V gene (reference sequence). Germline trimming: 0 bases from V, 3 bases from J; junction bases outside gene matches: 2. TCRbeta CDR3 regions were amplified from genomic DNA by means of the immunoSEQ Assay, a bias-controlled multiplex PCR. The authors' analysis ran thus. Nucleated cell counts per sample were estimated from amplification of reference gene primers within the assay. Sequence reads were collapsed and filtered to measure the absolute abundance of every unique TCRbeta CDR3 rearrangement. For each sample, productive Simpson clonality was calculated by taking the square root of Simpson's diversity index across productive rearrangements. The source is immuneACCESS, and TCRdb retained only in-frame sequences with V and J called. Part of the clones is not carried over; for the studies checked, unresolved V genes explain less than half of this, and the remainder is unexplained. The V and J calls and clone size are taken from that table; D and trimming were inferred from the DNA. The table for this sample lists 200,000 to 300,000 clones; about nine tenths of them were counted only once. 5.5% to 8% of the sample comes from the top ten.

Collaborating institutions collected whole blood in K2EDTA tubes following their own protocols. For TCRbeta analysis, collaborators shipped samples in one of three forms: frozen whole blood, isolated PBMCs, or DNA extracted from either of those sample types. In the case of this clone: Its antigen is still unknown. One base away there is no much larger clone; base qualities are not given.

This TCR came from a man between 60 and 70 years old with acute or convalescent COVID-19. The chain is made from TRBV3-1 (or the pseudogene TRBV3-2) and TRBJ2-7, with 7 junctional bases fitting TRBD1. The sequenced material came from peripheral blood. The DNA sequence reads TGTGCCAGCAGCCAAGAACAGGGGAGCTACGAGCAGTACTTC. Translation gives CASSQEQGSYEQYF.